These T cell receptor beta chains were read from a single sample in a study of shared clonotypes between healthy human individuals. Profiling relied on immunoSEQ multiplex PCR, and the TCRdb table lists in-frame clones only, not all of them. The sample shows about 460,000 clones, about 74% of them seen only once. The sample comprised PBMCs. All receptors derive from a woman between 35 and 50 years old in good health. Some clones in this sample may be carry-over from other donors' samples. CDR3s include the opening cysteine and the closing phenylalanine or tryptophan. D genes are given only for firm matches. Some rows have no size entry. The others give once, few or many, or a class for an expanded clone.

abundance: .; d_gene: TRBD2; v_gene: TRBV5-4; j_gene: TRBJ2-1; CDR3nt: TGTGCCAGCAGCTCGCCGACTAGCGGGAGATCGTACAATGAGCAGTTCTTC; CDR3aa: CASSSPTSGRSYNEQFF
abundance: .; d_gene: .; v_gene: TRBV28; j_gene: TRBJ2-7; CDR3nt: TGTGCCAGCAGTCCACCTAGGAAGGGGACCGAGCAGTACTTC; CDR3aa: CASSPPRKGTEQYF
abundance: few; d_gene: TRBD2; v_gene: TRBV5-1; j_gene: TRBJ2-7; CDR3nt: TGCGCCAGCAGCTTGGGTCGCAGCGGGAGCTCCTACGAGCAGTACTTC; CDR3aa: CASSLGRSGSSYEQYF
abundance: .; d_gene: .; v_gene: TRBV6-6; j_gene: TRBJ2-6; CDR3nt: TGTGCCAGCAGCCTCCAGGGCTCTGGGGCCAACGTCCTGACTTTC; CDR3aa: CASSLQGSGANVLTF
abundance: once; d_gene: TRBD2; v_gene: TRBV18; j_gene: TRBJ2-7; CDR3nt: TGTGCCAGCTCAGCCACTAGCGGGAGCTCCTACGAGCAGTACTTC; CDR3aa: CASSATSGSSYEQYF
abundance: .; d_gene: .; v_gene: TRBV5-8; j_gene: TRBJ2-7; CDR3nt: TGTGCCAGCAGCTTGATGACGGGACCTACCTACGAGCAGTACTTC; CDR3aa: CASSLMTGPTYEQYF
abundance: .; d_gene: TRBD1; v_gene: TRBV27; j_gene: TRBJ1-4; CDR3nt: TGTGCCAGCAGACCCTCCCGGGACAGGGATCGTGAAAAACTGTTTTTT; CDR3aa: CASRPSRDRDREKLFF
abundance: .; d_gene: .; v_gene: TRBV19; j_gene: TRBJ1-3; CDR3nt: TGTGCCAGTTGTGACAGGAGAACTGGAAACACCATATATTTT; CDR3aa: CASCDRRTGNTIYF
abundance: .; d_gene: .; v_gene: TRBV1; j_gene: TRBJ2-7; CDR3nt: TGCACCAGCAGCCACAAGCTTATAACTGCCCACTACGAGCAGTACTTC; CDR3aa: CTSSHKLITAHYEQYF
abundance: .; d_gene: .; v_gene: TRBV18; j_gene: TRBJ1-1; CDR3nt: TGTGCCAGCTCACCCCAGGGATCTCTGAACACTGAAGCTTTCTTT; CDR3aa: CASSPQGSLNTEAFF
abundance: few; d_gene: .; v_gene: TRBV30; j_gene: TRBJ2-7; CDR3nt: TGTGCCTGGAGTCGGCCGGGCGAGCAGTACTTC; CDR3aa: CAWSRPGEQYF
abundance: .; d_gene: TRBD2; v_gene: TRBV19; j_gene: TRBJ2-1; CDR3nt: TGTGCCAGCGGGACTAGCGGGAGGGCCGGGTACAATGAGCAGTTCTTC; CDR3aa: CASGTSGRAGYNEQFF
abundance: .; d_gene: TRBD1; v_gene: TRBV10-3; j_gene: TRBJ2-7; CDR3nt: TGTGCCATCAGGACGACAGGGGGCGGCGAGCAGTACTTC; CDR3aa: CAIRTTGGGEQYF
abundance: .; d_gene: .; v_gene: TRBV6-1; j_gene: TRBJ2-3; CDR3nt: TGTGCCAGCATCCCAACGGACGGGAGAGCAGATACGCAGTATTTT; CDR3aa: CASIPTDGRADTQYF
abundance: .; d_gene: .; v_gene: TRBV5-1; j_gene: TRBJ2-1; CDR3nt: TGCGCCAGCAGCTTGGTTGGTGGGTTTGATGGCAATGAGCAGTTCTTC; CDR3aa: CASSLVGGFDGNEQFF
abundance: few; d_gene: .; v_gene: TRBV18; j_gene: TRBJ2-4; CDR3nt: TGTGCCAGCTCTAATAGCGGATTAGCCAAAAACATTCAGTACTTC; CDR3aa: CASSNSGLAKNIQYF
abundance: .; d_gene: .; v_gene: TRBV30; j_gene: TRBJ2-6; CDR3nt: TGTGTCGGGGGGCGGTCTGGGGCCAACGTCCTGACTTTC; CDR3aa: CVGGRSGANVLTF
abundance: .; d_gene: TRBD2; v_gene: TRBV25-1; j_gene: TRBJ2-3; CDR3nt: TGTGCCAGCACCAAGGCGGGACTAGCATCAGATACGCAGTATTTT; CDR3aa: CASTKAGLASDTQYF
abundance: .; d_gene: .; v_gene: TRBV11-1; j_gene: TRBJ1-1; CDR3nt: TGTGCCAGCAGCTTAGAGGGAGTTACCACTGAAGCTTTCTTT; CDR3aa: CASSLEGVTTEAFF
abundance: .; d_gene: .; v_gene: TRBV6-5; j_gene: TRBJ2-3; CDR3nt: TGTGCCAGCAGTTACTACCAGGATGGGCGTAGAGATACGCAGTATTTT; CDR3aa: CASSYYQDGRRDTQYF
abundance: .; d_gene: TRBD2; v_gene: TRBV5-1; j_gene: TRBJ2-7; CDR3nt: TGCGCCAGCAGCCTCGGCGGAGCGGGAGCCCACGAGCAGTACTTC; CDR3aa: CASSLGGAGAHEQYF
abundance: .; d_gene: TRBD2; v_gene: TRBV18; j_gene: TRBJ2-7; CDR3nt: TGTGCCAGCTCACCCGTACTAGCGCAGGATTTCATCTACGAGCAGTACTTC; CDR3aa: CASSPVLAQDFIYEQYF
abundance: few; d_gene: TRBD1; v_gene: TRBV7-8; j_gene: TRBJ1-1; CDR3nt: TGTGCCAGCAGCATCGGGACAGCGAACACTGAAGCTTTCTTT; CDR3aa: CASSIGTANTEAFF